These 32 T cell receptor beta chains were sequenced from one sample in a study of T cell responses to AZD1222 COVID-19 vaccine. The table came from immunoSEQ multiplex PCR; TCRdb's copy has only in-frame clones and leaves some out. The sample yields about 66,000 clones, 87% seen once. The material was peripheral blood, obtained on day 0 of AZD1222 vaccination. Source of these receptors: an adult in good health.

This chain joins TRBV5-1 and TRBJ1-6; D is possibly TRBD1 (5 bases). Germline V gene sequence: CDR1 SGHRS, CDR2 YFSETQ. The germline V and J ends were trimmed by 1 base and 0 bases, with 14 bases remaining between them. This CDR3 contains 18 residues. CDR3 region: CASSLSTDISSYNSPLHF. As DNA, the CDR3 is TGCGCCAGCAGCTTGTCGACAGATATCAGCTCCTATAATTCACCCCTCCACTTT.

This sequence joins TRBV4-1 and TRBJ2-3; 9 bases fit TRBD2. Per the germline V gene, CDR1 is MGHRA and CDR2 is YSYEKL. This CDR3 comprises 17 residues. Trimming cost V 5 bases and J 0 bases; bases outside gene matches: 9. Here the CDR3 reads CASSVPRLAASTDTQYF. CDR3 in DNA: TGCGCCAGCAGCGTTCCCAGACTAGCGGCTAGCACAGATACGCAGTATTTT.

The chain has TRBV2 and TRBJ2-3; TRBD2 agrees at 13 bases. Germline V gene sequence: CDR1 SNHLY, CDR2 FYNNEI. This CDR3 spans 17 amino acids. The V segment lost 8 bases and the J segment 5 bases; nucleotides outside the gene matches: 13. The CDR3 nucleotides are TGTGCCAGCCATGGACTAGCGGGAGCAGTAGGGGGAGATACGCAGTATTTT. Encoded protein: CASHGLAGAVGGDTQYF.

The CDR3: CASSTPSGRGDNEQFF. The CDR3 coding sequence is TGTGCCAGTAGTACCCCCAGCGGGAGGGGAGACAATGAGCAGTTCTTC. This rearrangement joins TRBV19 to TRBJ2-1; TRBD2 aligns across 10 bases. CDR3 size: 16 residues. The J segment lost 5 bases and the V segment lost 4 bases, leaving 8 bases of the junction unmatched. Germline values: CDR1 LNHDA, CDR2 SQIVND (reference sequence).

This rearrangement joins TRBV7-3 to TRBJ2-6; perhaps TRBD1 as D (5 bases). The V gene's germline CDR1 is SGHTA and CDR2 FQGTGA. V was pared by 1 base and J by 4 bases, with 8 bases between. CDR3 size: 15 residues. CDR3 sequence reads: CASSLIQGGANVLTF. The CDR3 nucleotides read TGTGCCAGCAGCTTAATTCAGGGAGGGGCCAACGTCCTGACTTTC.

This clone was seen a single time. The chain recombines TRBV5-6 with TRBJ2-1; the D gene is possibly TRBD2 (6 bases). The length of the CDR3 is 14 residues. Trimming took 10 bases from V and 5 from J, leaving 19 bases between them. In germline, CDR1 is SGHDT, CDR2 YYEEEE. The CDR3 region is CASMRGSVNNEQFF. CDR3 DNA sequence: TGTGCCTCTATGCGGGGTTCGGTAAACAATGAGCAGTTCTTC.

In its sample, this clone was seen once. This chain uses TRBV19 with TRBJ1-1; D ambiguous. Germline lookup yields CDR1 LNHDA and CDR2 SQIVND (reference sequence). Trimming took off 10 bases at V and 7 bases at J, with 22 bases between the two ends. CDR3 length equals 14 residues. CDR3 sequence reads: CATRVPSAHGEAFF. The CDR3 nucleotides are TGTGCCACCCGGGTCCCGTCGGCCCATGGTGAAGCTTTCTTT.

V usage is TRBV3-1 (or the pseudogene TRBV3-2) and J usage is TRBJ2-7; D not resolved. The CDR3 totals 12 residues. CDR1 is LGHDT, CDR2 YNNKEL, per germline (reference sequence). V lost 0 bases and J lost 3, with 3 bases in between. CDR3 in amino acids: CASSQDRYEQYF. CDR3 nucleotides: TGTGCCAGCAGCCAAGACCGCTACGAGCAGTACTTC.

This clone was seen ten or more times. One junction end does not reproduce the germline sequence, and a read error may be involved. This chain uses TRBV7-2 with TRBJ2-7; D ambiguous. Germline lookup yields CDR1 SGHTA and CDR2 FQGNSA. This CDR3 is built from 12 residues. CDR3 nucleotide sequence: TGTGCCAGCGGCTTAGGCAGCCACGAGCAGTACTTC. Its translation is CASGLGSHEQYF.

CDR3 loop: CASSTTGSSEAFF. The CDR3 DNA reads TGTGCCAGCAGCACTACAGGGTCTTCTGAAGCTTTCTTT. The chain joins TRBV11-2 to TRBJ1-1; D might be TRBD1 (6 bases). Germline-derived CDR1 and CDR2 are SGHAT and FQNNGV. The CDR3 consists of 13 residues. V lost 5 bases, J lost 6 bases, and 13 bases lay in between.

The chain combines TRBV9 with TRBJ1-3, with 8 bases fitting TRBD1. V lost 0 bases, J lost 0 bases, and 2 bases stayed unmatched. The CDR3 spans 16 residues. Germline V gene data show CDR1 as SGDLS and CDR2 as YYNGEE. The CDR3 region has the DNA TGTGCCAGCAGCGTAGTAGGGACAGGCTCTGGAAACACCATATATTTT. As protein: CASSVVGTGSGNTIYF.

In this sample, this clone turned up once. V gene TRBV7-9 combines with J gene TRBJ2-1; D uncertain. V was pared by 2 bases and J by 7 bases, with 9 bases between. Per germline, CDR1 SEHNR and CDR2 FQNEAQ (reference sequence). This CDR3 has 13 amino acids. CDR3 bases: TGTGCCAGCAGCTTATCCGACTGGAATGAGCAGTTCTTC. Translating it yields CASSLSDWNEQFF.

The chain joins TRBV11-3 to TRBJ2-1, with D possibly matching TRBD2 (6 bases). Trimming removed 1 base from V and 5 bases from J, with 12 bases in between. This CDR3 is built from 15 residues. CDR1 and CDR2 (germline): SGHNT, YENEEA. This chain's CDR3 is CASSLGGDFDNEQFF. CDR3 in DNA: TGTGCCAGCAGCTTAGGGGGGGACTTCGACAATGAGCAGTTCTTC.

The rearrangement links TRBV7-9 to TRBJ1-2; maybe TRBD1 (5 bases). The CDR3 is made up of 14 amino acids. The V and J ends lost 3 bases and 7 bases respectively, with 15 bases between them. Germline V gene sequence: CDR1 SEHNR, CDR2 FQNEAQ (reference sequence). CDR3 region: CASSLGGVPLGYTF. For the CDR3, the DNA is TGTGCCAGCAGCTTGGGAGGGGTTCCACTTGGCTACACCTTC.

The chain links TRBV5-6 to TRBJ1-5; D perhaps matches TRBD1 (6 bases). V lost 6 bases and J lost 6, with 16 bases in between. In germline, CDR1 is SGHDT, CDR2 YYEEEE. CDR3 length: 14 residues. The CDR3 loop is CASIQAGAGQPQHF. The CDR3 bases are TGTGCCAGCATCCAAGCGGGGGCAGGTCAGCCCCAGCATTTT. Using reference TRBV5-6 and TRBJ1-5 for the parts outside the CDR3, the full variable domain is DAGVTQSPTHLIKTRGQQVTLRCSPKSGHDTVSWYQQALGQGPQFIFQYYEEEERQRGNFPDRFSGHQFPNYSSELNVNALLLGDSALYLCASIQAGAGQPQHFGDGTRLSIL.

The genes are TRBV4-3 and TRBJ1-2, with 8 bases lining up with TRBD1. Germline CDR1 reads LGHNA; CDR2 reads YSLEER. J lost 4 bases, V lost 0 bases, and 19 bases had no gene match. The CDR3 is made up of 20 amino acids. CDR3 in DNA: TGCGCCAGCAGCCAAGATCCGGGGGGGGCAGGGGGCACCCTTATCTATGGCTACACCTTC. This gives the protein CASSQDPGGAGGTLIYGYTF.

The chain joins TRBV9 to TRBJ1-3; 8 positions agree with TRBD1. Germline V gene lookup returns CDR1 SGDLS and CDR2 YYNGEE. The CDR3 is 14 residues long. V lost 4 bases, J lost 3 bases, and 3 bases stayed unmatched. DNA of the CDR3: TGTGCCAGCAGCACTGACAGGGGTGGAAACACCATATATTTT. Translating gives CASSTDRGGNTIYF.

This clone was seen only once. V is TRBV7-2 and J is TRBJ2-7; D might be TRBD1 or TRBD2, each matching 5 bases. This CDR3 comprises 15 residues. Germline V gene sequence: CDR1 SGHTA, CDR2 FQGNSA. The V end lost 1 base, the J end lost 3 bases, and 13 bases lay between the germline ends. The CDR3 reads CASSLGDGGLYEQYF. The CDR3 bases are TGTGCCAGCAGCTTAGGGGACGGAGGACTCTACGAGCAGTACTTC.

On this clone itself: Germline and junction disagree at one end, which may indicate a read error. V and J are TRBV6-5 and TRBJ2-3, with 9 positions matching TRBD2. Germline V gene lookup returns CDR1 MNHEY and CDR2 SVGAGI. This CDR3 region has 15 residues. Here the CDR3 DNA reads TGTGCCAGCAGTAACTCGGGACTAGCTACAGATACGCAGTATTTT. Its protein is CASSNSGLATDTQYF.

This chain links TRBV9 with TRBJ2-7; 7 bases match TRBD2. The CDR3 totals 15 residues. V trimming: 0 bases; J trimming: 2 bases; junction bases outside the gene matches: 5. CDR1 is SGDLS, CDR2 YYNGEE, per germline. This chain's CDR3 is CASSVALGTTYEQYF. CDR3 coding DNA: TGTGCCAGCAGCGTAGCTCTTGGGACTACCTACGAGCAGTACTTC.

V gene TRBV5-1 combines with J gene TRBJ2-7; D possibly matches TRBD1 or TRBD2 (6 bases each). Looked up from germline, CDR1 is SGHRS and CDR2 is YFSETQ. This CDR3 region has 15 residues. CDR3 DNA: TGCCCCCGCAGCGACGGAGGGGGACCTGCCTACGAGCAGTACTTC. Translating gives CPRSDGGGPAYEQYF.

The chain recombines TRBV2 with TRBJ1-2; TRBD1 might be the D (6 bases). Germline V CDR1 and CDR2: SNHLY, FYNNEI. The CDR3 is 14 amino acids. Trimming shortened V by 0 bases and J by 5 bases, and 10 bases separated the two germline ends. The CDR3 is CASSEALGGYGYTF. The CDR3 nucleotides read TGTGCCAGCAGTGAAGCTTTAGGGGGGTATGGCTACACCTTC. Variable domain in full (rest from reference TRBV2 and TRBJ1-2): EPEVTQTPSHQVTQMGQEVILRCVPISNHLYFYWYRQILGQKVEFLVSFYNNEISEKSEIFDDQFSVERPDGSNFTLKIRSTKLEDSAMYFCASSEALGGYGYTFGSGTRLTVV.

J is TRBJ2-1 and V is TRBV10-1, with 10 bases aligning to TRBD2. The V and J ends lost 10 bases and 9 bases, in that order; junction bases with no gene match: 12. CDR1 and CDR2 from the germline V gene are WNHNN and SYGVQD (reference sequence). The CDR3 covers 14 residues. Written as DNA, the CDR3 is TGCGCCACCCGTCCTTCTAGCGGGAGTTCTGAGCAGTTCTTC. Its translation: CATRPSSGSSEQFF.

The chain links TRBV7-2 to TRBJ2-3; tentatively, D is TRBD2 (6 bases). CDR3 size: 14 residues. Germline CDR1 is SGHTA and CDR2 is FQGNSA. V was pared by 5 bases and J by 0 bases, with 9 bases between. CDR3 sequence (DNA): TGTGCCAGCAGCCTGGGACTTAGCACAGATACGCAGTATTTT. This encodes CASSLGLSTDTQYF.

J is TRBJ1-3 and V is TRBV19; D might be TRBD1 (5 bases). This CDR3 contains 15 residues. The germline CDR1 and CDR2 sequences are LNHDA and SQIVND (reference sequence). V gave up 5 bases and J gave up 0 bases, with 11 bases separating them. CDR3 nucleotide sequence: TGTGCCAGTAGTGACCGGGGCCTCTCTGGAAACACCATATATTTT. Protein sequence: CASSDRGLSGNTIYF.

This chain uses TRBV28 with TRBJ1-5, with D perhaps TRBD1 (6 bases). V lost 6 bases to trimming and J lost 2 bases, with 14 bases between them. This CDR3 has 15 amino acids. In germline, CDR1 is MDHEN, CDR2 SYDVKM. CDR3 in amino acids: CASSNAGVGNQPQHF. CDR3 nucleotide sequence: TGTGCCAGCAGCAACGCAGGGGTGGGCAATCAGCCCCAGCATTTT.

The chain has TRBV11-1 and TRBJ2-5; D remains ambiguous. Germline V gene sequence: CDR1 SGHAT, CDR2 FQDESV (reference sequence). V lost 5 bases and J lost 2, with 6 bases in between. This CDR3 spans 12 amino acids. The CDR3 DNA reads as TGTGCCAGCAGCCCGGCACAAGAGACCCAGTACTTC. This translates into CASSPAQETQYF.

This clone has only one observation. CDR3 loop: CASSTTGPNTEAFF. The CDR3 DNA sequence: TGCGCCAGCAGCACGACCGGGCCGAACACTGAAGCTTTCTTT. V gene TRBV5-1 combines with J gene TRBJ1-1; no firm D call. Germline values: CDR1 SGHRS, CDR2 YFSETQ. The V gene lost 4 bases and the J gene lost 1 base, with 11 bases spanning the gap. There are 14 residues in the CDR3. The full variable domain, in which reference TRBV5-1 and TRBJ1-1 provide the parts outside the CDR3, is KAGVTQTPRYLIKTRGQQVTLSCSPISGHRSVSWYQQTPGQGLQFLFEYFSETQRNKGNFPGRFSGRQFSNSRSEMNVSTLELGDSALYLCASSTTGPNTEAFFGQGTRLTVV.

The chain is built from TRBV11-3 and TRBJ2-2; D perhaps matches TRBD1 (5 bases). CDR3 size: 15 residues. Germline CDR1 and CDR2: SGHNT and YENEEA. Between the trimmed V and J ends, which lost 2 bases and 1 base, there was a span of 8 bases. The CDR3 DNA reads TGTGCCAGCAGCTTAAGTCAGGGGAACACCGGGGAGCTGTTTTTT. It specifies CASSLSQGNTGELFF. The complete variable domain, with remaining parts taken from reference TRBV11-3 and TRBJ2-2, reads EAGVVQSPRYKIIEKKQPVAFWCNPISGHNTLYWYLQNLGQGPELLIRYENEEAVDDSQLPKDRFSAERLKGVDSTLKIQPAELGDSAVYLCASSLSQGNTGELFFGEGSRLTVL.

The chain employs TRBV6-6 and TRBJ2-3; 9 bases map to TRBD1. In germline, CDR1 is MNHNY, CDR2 SVGAGI (reference sequence). The CDR3 is 14 amino acids. The junction had 2 bases not matched to a gene; V was cut back by 0 bases and J by 7 bases. CDR3 residues: CASSYSGQGNTQYF. CDR3 bases: TGTGCCAGCAGTTACTCGGGACAGGGCAATACGCAGTATTTT.

The chain employs TRBV28 and TRBJ2-5; D may match TRBD1 or TRBD2 (5 bases each). Germline V lookup: CDR1 MDHEN, CDR2 SYDVKM. This CDR3 is 16 amino acids long. Trimming took 5 bases from V and 2 from J, leaving 18 bases between them. CDR3: CASSLPPGRQQETQYF. CDR3 DNA sequence: TGTGCCAGCAGTCTCCCCCCGGGACGCCAACAAGAGACCCAGTACTTC.

The chain combines TRBV6-5 with TRBJ1-6; the match to TRBD1 covers 7 bases. Germline trimming cut 10 bases from V and 3 bases from J; bases unmatched to any gene: 6. Germline values: CDR1 MNHEY, CDR2 SVGAGI. There are 14 residues in the CDR3. The CDR3 coding sequence is TGTGCCATCGGACAGGCGCACTATAATTCACCCCTCCACTTT. It yields the protein CAIGQAHYNSPLHF.